This T cell receptor (beta chain) was profiled in a study of shared clonotypes between healthy human individuals. Study as a whole: A few men and a couple of women, aged 18 to 49, were donors. The plates for each donor numbered three CD4 naive, three CD4 memory, two CD8 naive and one CD8 memory.

Germline CDR1 reads LNHDA; CDR2 reads SQIVND (reference sequence). The CDR3 loop spans 14 amino acids. The germline V and J ends were trimmed by 3 bases and 5 bases, with 13 bases remaining between them. General observations from the study: Rarefaction gave evidence that sorted-subset sequencing remained incomplete despite large depth.

With regard to this clone: Its antigen is not identified.

Here immunoSEQ multiplex PCR was the method, and the copy in TCRdb shows in-frame clones only, minus some. Of about 2.5 million clones in the sample, approximately 90% were seen once. This receptor was identified in a man between 18 and 35 years old in good health. Some clones in this sample may be carry-over from other donors' samples. Sample: naive CD4+ T cells from PBMCs. Subset noted: CD45RA+ positively selected. The V and J genes are TRBV19 and TRBJ2-5; a weak D match, TRBD2 (5 bases). The CDR3 DNA sequence: TGTGCCAGTAGTATCAACGGGGTGGCGGAGACCCAGTACTTC. Translation gives CASSINGVAETQYF.